The 22 T cell receptor beta chains reported below all come from one sample, sequenced in a study of T cells in localized non-small cell lung cancer. Assay: immunoSEQ multiplex PCR; the TCRdb copy retains only in-frame clones and omits some. The sample has roughly 20,000 clones, approximately 88% seen once. Sequenced material: peripheral blood mononuclear cells, taken before any cancer treatment. Receptors originate from a male donor aged 60 or older with stage II lung adenocarcinoma.

The chain combines TRBV19 with TRBJ2-3, with D uncertain. The germline CDR1 and CDR2 sequences are LNHDA and SQIVND (reference sequence). This CDR3 is built from 11 residues. V gave up 7 bases and J gave up 5 bases, with 7 bases separating them. DNA for the CDR3: TGTGCCAGTAAAGTTGTAGATACGCAGTATTTT. Protein: CASKVVDTQYF. The variable domain in full, with the rest retrieved from reference TRBV19 and TRBJ2-3, is DGGITQSPKYLFRKEGQNVTLSCEQNLNHDAMYWYRQDPGQGLRLIYYSQIVNDFQKGDIAEGYSVSREKKESFPLTVTSAQKNPTAFYLCASKVVDTQYFGPGTRLTVL.

V is TRBV15 and J is TRBJ2-5; 12 bases are a match to TRBD1. V gave up 5 bases and J gave up 5 bases; unmatched junction bases: 12. The CDR3 is 17 amino acids. CDR1 LNHNV and CDR2 YYDKDF come from the germline V gene (reference sequence). In DNA form, the CDR3 reads TGTGCCACCAGCGCGGGGCGGGACAGGGGGCATGAGGAGACCCAGTACTTC. Translation: CATSAGRDRGHEETQYF.

The chain links TRBV19 to TRBJ2-5, with D perhaps assigned TRBD1 or TRBD2 (5 bases each). CDR1 LNHDA and CDR2 SQIVND come from the germline V gene (reference sequence). The CDR3 is 15 residues long. V lost 6 bases, J lost 5 bases, and 19 bases lay in between. CDR3 region: CASSRTPGRRETQYF. In DNA form, the CDR3 reads TGTGCCAGTAGCCGGACACCCGGTAGGAGGGAGACCCAGTACTTC.

The V call is TRBV6-1, the J call TRBJ2-5, with D maybe TRBD2 (6 bases). V shed 8 bases and J shed 4 bases, with 20 bases lying between them. The CDR3 contains 15 residues. CDR1 and CDR2 from the germline V gene are MNHNS and SASEGT. The CDR3 reads CASAIGGRSGETQYF. The CDR3 bases are TGTGCCAGCGCCATCGGGGGACGGTCCGGAGAGACCCAGTACTTC.

V is TRBV19 and J is TRBJ1-4; 10 bases map to TRBD1. Per the germline V gene, CDR1 is LNHDA and CDR2 is SQIVND (reference sequence). Losses at the gene ends were 5 bases for V and 8 bases for J; bases not matched to a gene: 8. This CDR3 region has 15 residues. CDR3 residues: CASSFRTGGKEKLFF. CDR3 nucleotides: TGTGCCAGTAGTTTCCGGACAGGGGGGAAGGAAAAACTGTTTTTT.

The table lists this clone with a count of one. The chain carries TRBV6-4 and TRBJ2-1, with D perhaps TRBD1 (6 bases). Deletions cut 2 bases from V and 9 bases from J, with 14 bases between. Germline V gives CDR1 MRHNA, CDR2 SNTAGT. CDR3 length: 14 residues. The CDR3 coding sequence is TGTGCCAGCAGTGACACGCAGGGGACAACTGAGCAGTTCTTC. It encodes CASSDTQGTTEQFF.

The chain carries TRBV28 and TRBJ1-5; unclear D gene. V was pared by 1 base and J by 3 bases, with 1 base between. This CDR3 has 12 residues. Germline values: CDR1 MDHEN, CDR2 SYDVKM. The CDR3 region is CASSLYNQPQHF. The CDR3, as DNA: TGTGCCAGCAGTTTATACAATCAGCCCCAGCATTTT.

The V gene is TRBV5-1, the J gene TRBJ1-1, with D hard to call. Trimming stripped 1 base from V and 1 base from J, with 11 bases between. The CDR3 extends over 15 amino acids. The germline V gene has CDR1 SGHRS and CDR2 YFSETQ. In nucleotides, the CDR3 is TGCGCCAGCAGCTTGTCCGCAACCCAGAACACTGAAGCTTTCTTT. It codes for CASSLSATQNTEAFF.

The chain's CDR3 is CASSLISSYEQYF. The CDR3, as DNA: TGTGCCAGCTCCCTAATCAGCTCCTACGAGCAGTACTTC. The rearrangement links TRBV18 to TRBJ2-7; D is uncertain. The CDR3 consists of 13 residues. In germline, CDR1 is KGHSH, CDR2 LQKENI. V lost 6 bases to trimming and J lost 0 bases, with 9 bases between them.

The chain recombines TRBV7-8 with TRBJ2-5, with a weak D call TRBD1 (6 bases). V was trimmed by 6 bases and J by 2 bases, leaving 16 bases between them. CDR1 is SGHVS and CDR2 is FQNEAQ in the germline V gene. The CDR3 extends over 15 amino acids. CDR3 residues: CASRGHRTDQETQYF. The DNA of the CDR3 is TGTGCCAGCAGGGGACACCGGACAGATCAAGAGACCCAGTACTTC.

In its sample, this clone is medium-sized. The chain uses TRBV6-1 and TRBJ1-1, with D unclear. The length of the CDR3 is 12 residues. V lost 2 bases and J 11 bases, leaving 12 bases between the germline ends. The germline V gene has CDR1 MNHNS and CDR2 SASEGT. The CDR3 protein is CASSERWNEAFF. CDR3 DNA: TGTGCCAGCAGTGAACGCTGGAACGAGGCTTTCTTT.

The V call is TRBV5-6, the J call TRBJ2-2; the match to TRBD2 covers 8 bases. This CDR3 is 17 amino acids long. Germline CDR1 and CDR2: SGHDT and YYEEEE. The V gene end was trimmed by 2 bases and the J gene end by 7 bases; junction bases not matched to a gene: 13. The CDR3 reads CASSLWFAGGGVGELFF. In nucleotides, the CDR3 is TGTGCCAGCAGCTTATGGTTTGCGGGAGGTGGCGTCGGGGAGCTGTTTTTT. Drawing the rest from reference TRBV5-6 and TRBJ2-2, the complete variable domain is DAGVTQSPTHLIKTRGQQVTLRCSPKSGHDTVSWYQQALGQGPQFIFQYYEEEERQRGNFPDRFSGHQFPNYSSELNVNALLLGDSALYLCASSLWFAGGGVGELFFGEGSRLTVL.

The rearrangement links TRBV9 to TRBJ1-2; possible D gene TRBD1, 6 bases. Germline CDR1 is SGDLS and CDR2 is YYNGEE. Trimming removed 3 bases from V and 13 bases from J, with 16 bases in between. The CDR3 runs 12 residues. The CDR3 DNA reads as TGTGCCAGCAGCGCGCCACAGGGTCTCCGCACCTTC. Protein: CASSAPQGLRTF.

The CDR3 here is CASSPMREQYF. In DNA form, the CDR3 reads TGTGCCAGCAGTCCCATGCGGGAGCAGTACTTC. The chain combines TRBV28 with TRBJ2-7, with D unclear. Germline CDR1 is MDHEN and CDR2 is SYDVKM. The CDR3 is made up of 11 amino acids. Trimming left V 5 bases short and J 7 bases short, with 9 bases between.

This rearrangement joins TRBV7-3 to TRBJ2-1, with 14 bases that match TRBD2. J gave up 4 bases and V 4 bases, and 6 bases lay outside the gene matches. The CDR3 extends over 17 amino acids. CDR1 is SGHTA and CDR2 is FQGTGA in the germline V gene. CDR3 loop: CASSSFGTSGRYNEQFF. CDR3 bases: TGTGCCAGCAGCTCTTTTGGGACTAGCGGGAGATACAATGAGCAGTTCTTC.

V and J are TRBV28 and TRBJ2-5; TRBD1 matches at 8 bases. The CDR3 runs to 12 residues. Germline V gives CDR1 MDHEN, CDR2 SYDVKM. Trimming cost V 10 bases and J 4 bases; bases outside gene matches: 5. This CDR3 reads CAIQGAGETQYF. The CDR3 nucleotides read TGTGCCATCCAGGGGGCCGGAGAGACCCAGTACTTC.

The CDR3 DNA reads TGTGCCAGCAGCTTGGGGGGGACAGGGCCGGATACGCAGTATTTT. Protein sequence: CASSLGGTGPDTQYF. J is TRBJ2-3 and V is TRBV7-6, with 9 bases identical to TRBD1. The CDR3 has 15 residues. Per the germline V gene, CDR1 is SGHVS and CDR2 is FNYEAQ. J gave up 6 bases and V 3 bases, and 7 bases lay outside the gene matches.

The V call is TRBV6-5, the J call TRBJ1-3; the match to TRBD1 covers 7 bases. CDR3 length: 14 residues. Germline CDR1 and CDR2: MNHEY and SVGAGI. V lost 5 bases and J lost 1; bases outside the gene matches: 2. CDR3: CASSKQGSGNTIYF. The CDR3 DNA sequence: TGTGCCAGCAGTAAACAGGGGTCTGGAAACACCATATATTTT.

The CDR3 DNA reads TGCGCCAGCAGCCGCTTTCCTAAAAGACAGTACACAGATACGCAGTATTTT. This gives the protein CASSRFPKRQYTDTQYF. The gene calls are TRBV4-1 and TRBJ2-3; D is perhaps TRBD1 (5 bases). Trimming cost V 4 bases and J 2 bases, with 19 bases left between them. The length of the CDR3 is 17 residues. Germline loops: CDR1 MGHRA, CDR2 YSYEKL.

V and J are TRBV4-1 and TRBJ1-5; possibly TRBD1 for D (5 bases). Deletions cut 4 bases from V and 1 base from J, with 14 bases between. This CDR3 is 16 amino acids long. Germline V lookup: CDR1 MGHRA, CDR2 YSYEKL. The CDR3, as DNA: TGCGCCAGCAGCCCTGGTGGGGGGGAGAGCAATCAGCCCCAGCATTTT. This sequence encodes CASSPGGGESNQPQHF.

The V gene is TRBV2, the J gene TRBJ2-2; 14 bases are a match to TRBD2. The CDR3 length is 16 residues. The V and J ends lost 6 bases and 5 bases, in that order; junction bases with no gene match: 5. CDR1 and CDR2 from the germline V gene are SNHLY and FYNNEI. CDR3 sequence reads: CASSSGLAGGTGELFF. In DNA form, the CDR3 reads TGTGCCAGCAGCTCCGGACTAGCGGGAGGAACCGGGGAGCTGTTTTTT.

The chain has TRBV11-3 and TRBJ2-5; 11 nucleotides agree with TRBD2. Germline values: CDR1 SGHNT, CDR2 YENEEA. V dropped 4 bases and J dropped 2; count of bases not matched to a gene: 3. The CDR3 has 15 residues. CDR3 coding DNA: TGTGCCAGCAGCTCTGGGACTAGCGGTCAAGAGACCCAGTACTTC. Translated: CASSSGTSGQETQYF.